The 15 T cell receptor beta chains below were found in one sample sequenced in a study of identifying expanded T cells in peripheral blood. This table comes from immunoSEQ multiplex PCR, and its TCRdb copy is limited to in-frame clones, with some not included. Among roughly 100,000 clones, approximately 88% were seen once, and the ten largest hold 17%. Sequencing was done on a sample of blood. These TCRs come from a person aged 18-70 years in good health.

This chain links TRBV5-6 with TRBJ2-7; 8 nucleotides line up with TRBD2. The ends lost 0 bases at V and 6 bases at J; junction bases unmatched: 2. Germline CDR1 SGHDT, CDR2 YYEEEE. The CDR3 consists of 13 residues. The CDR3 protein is CASSLGLALEQYF. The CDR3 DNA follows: TGTGCCAGCAGCTTGGGACTAGCGCTCGAGCAGTACTTC.

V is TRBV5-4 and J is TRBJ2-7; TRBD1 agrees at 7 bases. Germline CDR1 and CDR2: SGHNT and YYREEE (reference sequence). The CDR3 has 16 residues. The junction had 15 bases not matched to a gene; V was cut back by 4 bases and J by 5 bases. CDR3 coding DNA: TGTGCCAGCAGCCTCCCTCCTGCAGGGGGTATCAACGAGCAGTACTTC. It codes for CASSLPPAGGINEQYF.

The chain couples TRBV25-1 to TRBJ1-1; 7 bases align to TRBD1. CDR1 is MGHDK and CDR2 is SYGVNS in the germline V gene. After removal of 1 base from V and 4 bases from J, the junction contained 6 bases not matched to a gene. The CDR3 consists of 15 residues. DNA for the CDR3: TGTGCCAGCAGTGAATCTCCGACAGGGCGCACTGAAGCTTTCTTT. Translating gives CASSESPTGRTEAFF.

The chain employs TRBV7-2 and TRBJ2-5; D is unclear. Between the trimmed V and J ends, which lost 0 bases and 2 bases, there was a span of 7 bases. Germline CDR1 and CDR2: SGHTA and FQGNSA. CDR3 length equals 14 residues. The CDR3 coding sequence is TGTGCCAGCAGCTTAGCGATTCGGCAAGAGACCCAGTACTTC. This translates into CASSLAIRQETQYF.

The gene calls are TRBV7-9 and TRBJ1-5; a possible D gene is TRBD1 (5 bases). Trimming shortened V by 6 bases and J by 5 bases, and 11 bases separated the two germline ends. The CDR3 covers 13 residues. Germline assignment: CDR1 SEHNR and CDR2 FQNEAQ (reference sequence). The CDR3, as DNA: TGTGCCAGCAGGCCGGGGGAGGATCAGCCCCAGCATTTT. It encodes CASRPGEDQPQHF.

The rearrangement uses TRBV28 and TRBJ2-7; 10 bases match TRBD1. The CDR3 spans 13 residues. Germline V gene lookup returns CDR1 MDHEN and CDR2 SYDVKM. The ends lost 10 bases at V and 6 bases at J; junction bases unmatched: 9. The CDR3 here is CATTGTGALEQYF. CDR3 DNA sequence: TGTGCCACCACCGGGACAGGGGCCCTCGAGCAGTACTTC.

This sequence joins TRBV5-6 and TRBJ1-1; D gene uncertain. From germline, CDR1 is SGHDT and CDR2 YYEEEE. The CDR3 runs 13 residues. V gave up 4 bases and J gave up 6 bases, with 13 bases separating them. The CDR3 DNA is TGTGCCAGCAGCCCTGACCAGGCCCCTGAAGCTTTCTTT. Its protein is CASSPDQAPEAFF.

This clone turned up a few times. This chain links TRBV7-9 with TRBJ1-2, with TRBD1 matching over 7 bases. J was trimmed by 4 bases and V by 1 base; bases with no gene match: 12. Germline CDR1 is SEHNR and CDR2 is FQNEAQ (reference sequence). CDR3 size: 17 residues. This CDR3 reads CASSLGGVTGQSYGYTF. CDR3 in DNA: TGTGCCAGCAGCTTAGGGGGCGTGACAGGGCAGAGCTATGGCTACACCTTC.

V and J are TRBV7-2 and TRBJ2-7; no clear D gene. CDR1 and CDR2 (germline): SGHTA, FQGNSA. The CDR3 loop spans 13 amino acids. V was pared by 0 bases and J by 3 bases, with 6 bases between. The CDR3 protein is CASSLAAGYEQYF. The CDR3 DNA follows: TGTGCCAGCAGCTTAGCGGCCGGCTACGAGCAGTACTTC.

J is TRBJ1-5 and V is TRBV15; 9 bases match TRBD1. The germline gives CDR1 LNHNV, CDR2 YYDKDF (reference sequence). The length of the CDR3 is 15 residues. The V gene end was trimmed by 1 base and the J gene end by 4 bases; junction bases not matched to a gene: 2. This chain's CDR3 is CATSRATGGNQPQHF. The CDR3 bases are TGTGCCACCAGCAGAGCGACAGGGGGGAATCAGCCCCAGCATTTT.

The CDR3 spells CASSQDLQETQYF. CDR3 nucleotides: TGTGCCAGCAGCCAAGATCTCCAAGAGACCCAGTACTTC. The chain is built from TRBV28 and TRBJ2-5; D unclear. The V end lost 6 bases, the J end lost 1 base, and 9 bases lay between the germline ends. There are 13 residues in the CDR3. Germline loops: CDR1 MDHEN, CDR2 SYDVKM.

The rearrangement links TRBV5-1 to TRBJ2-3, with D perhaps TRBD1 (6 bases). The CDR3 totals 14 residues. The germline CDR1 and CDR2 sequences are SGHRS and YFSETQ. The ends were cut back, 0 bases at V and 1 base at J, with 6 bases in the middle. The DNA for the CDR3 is TGCGCCAGCAGCTTGGACAGGGGCACAGATACGCAGTATTTT. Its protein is CASSLDRGTDTQYF.

The CDR3 reads CASSPSGYGELFF. The CDR3 DNA follows: TGTGCCAGCTCACCTTCTGGTTACGGGGAGCTGTTTTTT. The chain uses TRBV18 and TRBJ2-2, with D uncertain. The ends were cut back, 3 bases at V and 7 bases at J, with 9 bases in the middle. Germline V CDR1 and CDR2: KGHSH, LQKENI. This CDR3 comprises 13 residues.

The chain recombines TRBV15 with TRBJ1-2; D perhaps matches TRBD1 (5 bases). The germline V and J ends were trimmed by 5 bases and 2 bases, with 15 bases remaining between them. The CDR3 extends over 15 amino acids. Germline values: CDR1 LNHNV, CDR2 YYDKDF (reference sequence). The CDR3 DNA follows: TGTGCCACCAGCCACTGGGGCAGGACAAACTATGGCTACACCTTC. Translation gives CATSHWGRTNYGYTF. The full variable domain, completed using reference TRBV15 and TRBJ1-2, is DAMVIQNPRYQVTQFGKPVTLSCSQTLNHNVMYWYQQKSSQAPKLLFHYYDKDFNNEADTPDNFQSRRPNTSFCFLDIRSPGLGDTAMYLCATSHWGRTNYGYTFGSGTRLTVV.

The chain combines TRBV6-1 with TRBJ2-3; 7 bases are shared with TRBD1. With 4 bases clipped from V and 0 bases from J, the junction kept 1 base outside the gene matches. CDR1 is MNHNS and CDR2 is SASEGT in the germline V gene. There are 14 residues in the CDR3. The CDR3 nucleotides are TGTGCCAGCAGTGTGGGACAGAGCACAGATACGCAGTATTTT. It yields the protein CASSVGQSTDTQYF.